The 27 T cell receptor beta chains below all came from one sample that was sequenced in a study of blood T cell repertoires in COVID-19. Using immunoSEQ multiplex PCR, the repertoire was profiled, and TCRdb retains in-frame clones only, with some absent. Of over 85,000 clones listed, roughly nine tenths are singletons. Sequencing was carried out using peripheral blood. These receptors originate from a man between 65 and 85 years old with acute or convalescent COVID-19.

The J gene is TRBJ1-1, the V gene TRBV5-4; possible D gene TRBD1, 5 bases. Deletions cut 4 bases from V and 10 bases from J, with 23 bases between. CDR1 and CDR2 from the germline V gene are SGHNT and YYREEE (reference sequence). The CDR3 length is 15 residues. CDR3 residues: CASSTALTGTEGAFF. CDR3 DNA sequence: TGTGCCAGCAGCACAGCCCTAACAGGAACTGAAGGAGCTTTCTTT.

The V gene is TRBV20-1, the J gene TRBJ2-3; TRBD1 aligns across 8 bases. Germline V gene sequence: CDR1 DFQATT, CDR2 SNEGSKA (reference sequence). This CDR3 spans 15 amino acids. V shed 6 bases, J shed 2 bases, and the junction held 10 bases outside the gene matches. The CDR3 region has the DNA TGCAGTGCCAGTCCCGGGACAGGAGACACAGATACGCAGTATTTT. Its protein product is CSASPGTGDTDTQYF.

The chain carries TRBV28 and TRBJ1-5; 12 nucleotides line up with TRBD1. This CDR3 is built from 18 residues. Per germline, CDR1 MDHEN and CDR2 SYDVKM. Losses at the gene ends were 3 bases for V and 1 base for J; bases not matched to a gene: 7. The CDR3 sequence is CASSFPGQGAHSNQPQHF. The CDR3 nucleotides read TGTGCCAGCAGTTTTCCGGGACAGGGGGCGCACAGCAATCAGCCCCAGCATTTT.

The chain couples TRBV5-1 to TRBJ2-2, with TRBD1 matching 9 bases. Germline V gene lookup returns CDR1 SGHRS and CDR2 YFSETQ. This CDR3 is 16 amino acids long. The V segment lost 6 bases and the J segment 5 bases; nucleotides outside the gene matches: 11. The CDR3 reads CASTRGTGSFTGELFF. The CDR3 bases are TGCGCCAGCACTCGCGGGACAGGGAGTTTTACCGGGGAGCTGTTTTTT. Looking up the rest from reference TRBV5-1 and TRBJ2-2 gives the full variable domain: KAGVTQTPRYLIKTRGQQVTLSCSPISGHRSVSWYQQTPGQGLQFLFEYFSETQRNKGNFPGRFSGRQFSNSRSEMNVSTLELGDSALYLCASTRGTGSFTGELFFGEGSRLTVL.

The J gene is TRBJ1-2, the V gene TRBV10-3; TRBD1 agrees at 7 bases. This CDR3 is 14 amino acids long. From germline, CDR1 is ENHRY and CDR2 SYGVKD. V was pared by 5 bases and J by 6 bases, with 9 bases of the junction left unmatched. The CDR3 loop is CAISILTGDHGYTF. CDR3 bases: TGTGCCATCAGTATTCTTACAGGGGATCATGGCTACACCTTC.

The chain uses TRBV6-5 and TRBJ1-2; 8 nucleotides match TRBD1. Germline CDR1 MNHEY, CDR2 SVGAGI. Trimming at V came to 6 bases and at J to 4 bases, leaving 10 bases not matched to a gene. This CDR3 is 15 amino acids long. In DNA, the CDR3 is TGTGCCAGCAGATCCGGGGGGACAGGAACCTATGGCTACACCTTC. This codes for CASRSGGTGTYGYTF.

This clone was seen only a few times. The V call is TRBV16, the J call TRBJ1-1, with 8 bases fitting TRBD1. With V trimmed by 0 bases and J by 7 bases, 4 bases remained unmatched. Germline CDR1 reads KGHSY; CDR2 reads FQNENV. The CDR3 consists of 14 residues. The CDR3 DNA reads TGTGCCAGCAGCCAATCCCAGGGGGCTGATGAAGCTTTCTTT. Translated, it gives CASSQSQGADEAFF.

V is TRBV6-5 and J is TRBJ1-6; 7 nucleotides agree with TRBD1. The trim removed 6 bases at V and 7 bases at J, leaving 6 bases unmatched. Germline lookup yields CDR1 MNHEY and CDR2 SVGAGI. The CDR3 has 14 residues. The CDR3 DNA is TGTGCCAGCAGAGCCGGGACAGTGAATTCACCCCTCCACTTT. Translating gives CASRAGTVNSPLHF.

The chain carries TRBV7-9 and TRBJ1-2; D is perhaps TRBD1 (5 bases). The V and J ends lost 9 bases and 1 base respectively, with 18 bases between them. The CDR3 has 15 amino acids. Germline CDR1 and CDR2: SEHNR and FQNEAQ (reference sequence). CDR3 sequence: CARTVPFSLNYGYTF. In DNA form, the CDR3 reads TGTGCCAGGACAGTTCCCTTTAGCCTTAACTATGGCTACACCTTC.

V gene TRBV28 combines with J gene TRBJ1-6; D is unclear. Between the trimmed V and J ends, which lost 6 bases and 7 bases, there was a span of 16 bases. Germline values: CDR1 MDHEN, CDR2 SYDVKM. The CDR3 has 15 amino acids. CDR3 residues: CASSPALTGNSPLHF. The DNA of the CDR3 is TGTGCCAGCAGCCCCGCCCTGACGGGAAATTCACCCCTCCACTTT.

The V call is TRBV5-1, the J call TRBJ1-6; 7 bases map to TRBD1. Germline CDR1 and CDR2: SGHRS and YFSETQ. This CDR3 has 14 residues. The V gene end was trimmed by 4 bases and the J gene end by 7 bases; junction bases not matched to a gene: 5. The CDR3 coding sequence is TGCGCCAGCAGCCGGGACAGTGCAAATTCACCCCTCCACTTT. Its translation: CASSRDSANSPLHF.

The chain is built from TRBV5-6 and TRBJ2-1, with TRBD1 matching 9 bases. Trimming took 0 bases from V and 1 from J; bases not matched to a gene: 2. CDR3 size: 16 residues. Germline values: CDR1 SGHDT, CDR2 YYEEEE. This CDR3 is CASSLGQGDSYNEQFF. In DNA form, the CDR3 reads TGTGCCAGCAGCTTGGGACAGGGGGATTCCTACAATGAGCAGTTCTTC.

The V call is TRBV3-1 (or the pseudogene TRBV3-2), the J call TRBJ2-5, with a tentative D call TRBD2 (7 bases). This CDR3 is 14 amino acids long. Germline assignment: CDR1 LGHDT and CDR2 YNNKEL (reference sequence). Trimming took off 4 bases at V and 5 bases at J, with 14 bases between the two ends. The CDR3 DNA reads TGTGCCAGCAGCCCCTCGGGGGGCCCGGAGACCCAGTACTTC. Protein: CASSPSGGPETQYF.

V and J are TRBV2 and TRBJ1-6, with D tentatively TRBD1 (6 bases). This CDR3 region has 19 residues. V was shortened by 2 bases and J by 4 bases, with 21 bases between the two germline ends. CDR1 is SNHLY and CDR2 is FYNNEI in the germline V gene. The CDR3 nucleotides read TGTGCCAGCAGTGAACCCACAAACGGACAGACCACTTATAATTCACCCCTCCACTTT. Its protein is CASSEPTNGQTTYNSPLHF.

The chain couples TRBV2 to TRBJ1-4; D is undetermined. CDR3 length: 12 amino acids. The ends were cut back, 6 bases at V and 8 bases at J, with 10 bases in the middle. Germline V gene data show CDR1 as SNHLY and CDR2 as FYNNEI. CDR3 sequence: CASRGRGEKLFF. CDR3 nucleotides: TGTGCCAGCAGAGGACGAGGGGAAAAACTGTTTTTT.

This clone was found once. This chain connects TRBV27 to TRBJ1-6, with D tentatively TRBD1 (6 bases). The V gene lost 6 bases and the J gene lost 10 bases, with 10 bases spanning the gap. From germline, CDR1 is MNHEY and CDR2 SMNVEV (reference sequence). The CDR3 length is 12 residues. The CDR3 region is CASRRGNSPLHF. CDR3 nucleotides: TGTGCCAGCAGGAGGGGGAACTCACCCCTCCACTTT.

This clone was detected a few times. The rearrangement uses TRBV3-1 (or the pseudogene TRBV3-2) and TRBJ1-1, with 8 bases fitting TRBD1. Germline V gene sequence: CDR1 LGHDT, CDR2 YNNKEL (reference sequence). There are 15 residues in the CDR3. Trimming removed 2 bases from V and 3 bases from J; junction bases left unmatched: 5. The CDR3 reads CASSQQPGGHTEAFF. Here the CDR3 DNA reads TGTGCCAGCAGCCAACAGCCAGGGGGCCACACTGAAGCTTTCTTT.

The chain links TRBV18 to TRBJ1-1, with unresolved D. Germline-derived CDR1 and CDR2 are KGHSH and LQKENI. The CDR3 consists of 14 residues. Between the trimmed V and J ends, which lost 3 bases and 1 base, there was a span of 9 bases. The CDR3 DNA sequence: TGTGCCAGCTCACCGGGGAGTACGAACACTGAAGCTTTCTTT. Its protein is CASSPGSTNTEAFF.

The chain employs TRBV5-3 and TRBJ2-3; 10 nucleotides align to TRBD1. TRBV5-3 is an ORF for which the function is uncertain. The CDR3 spans 18 residues. The V segment lost 0 bases and the J segment 5 bases; nucleotides outside the gene matches: 12. CDR3 loop: CARSLAPARQGARDTQYF. The CDR3 nucleotides are TGTGCCAGAAGCTTGGCCCCGGCGAGACAGGGGGCGAGAGATACGCAGTATTTT.

The sample holds one count of this clone. V gene TRBV7-9 combines with J gene TRBJ2-7, with D maybe TRBD2 (5 bases). This CDR3 contains 12 residues. Per the germline V gene, CDR1 is SEHNR and CDR2 is FQNEAQ (reference sequence). V lost 7 bases to trimming and J lost 6 bases, with 13 bases between them. The CDR3 region is CASKSGLSEQYF. In nucleotides, the CDR3 is TGTGCCAGCAAATCCGGACTTTCCGAGCAGTACTTC.

The genes are TRBV29-1 and TRBJ1-3, with D possibly matching TRBD1 (6 bases). The CDR3 covers 12 residues. Trimming cost V 6 bases and J 4 bases, with 10 bases left between them. Germline-derived CDR1 and CDR2 are SQVTM and ANQGSEA. The CDR3 sequence: CSVATGGNTIYF. CDR3 DNA sequence: TGCAGCGTCGCCACAGGGGGAAACACCATATATTTT.

The chain is built from TRBV7-8 and TRBJ2-5, with 10 bases identical to TRBD1. Germline V gene lookup returns CDR1 SGHVS and CDR2 FQNEAQ. V lost 1 base to trimming and J lost 1 base; unmatched junction nucleotides: 3. The CDR3 is 16 residues long. Here the CDR3 DNA reads TGTGCCAGCAGCTTAGTGACAGGGGGCACCCAAGAGACCCAGTACTTC. Its protein product is CASSLVTGGTQETQYF.

This clone appeared a single time. The V call is TRBV30, the J call TRBJ1-5; 11 positions agree with TRBD1. The CDR3 runs to 16 residues. CDR1 is GTSNPN, CDR2 SVGIG, per germline (reference sequence). Trimming removed 2 bases from V and 4 bases from J; junction bases left unmatched: 7. CDR3 amino acids: CAWSPLGQGGNQPQHF. The CDR3 nucleotides are TGTGCCTGGAGTCCCTTGGGACAGGGGGGGAATCAGCCCCAGCATTTT.

This sequence joins TRBV3-1 (or the pseudogene TRBV3-2) and TRBJ2-3; TRBD2 aligns across 7 bases. Unmatched junction bases numbered 7, after V lost 4 bases and J lost 0 bases. The CDR3 spans 16 residues. Per the germline V gene, CDR1 is LGHDT and CDR2 is YNNKEL (reference sequence). CDR3 in amino acids: CASSPDTAGSTDTQYF. CDR3 DNA sequence: TGTGCCAGCAGCCCCGATACAGCGGGGAGCACAGATACGCAGTATTTT.

In its sample, this clone was seen once. The genes are TRBV29-1 and TRBJ2-3, with D maybe TRBD2 (5 bases). The V end was cut by 0 bases, the J end by 5 bases, with 15 bases between. The CDR3 runs to 15 residues. From germline, CDR1 is SQVTM and CDR2 ANQGSEA. As DNA, the CDR3 is TGCAGCGTTGAAGATCGGCTAGCAGGAAGAGATACGCAGTATTTT. This gives the protein CSVEDRLAGRDTQYF.

This clone came up once. This chain uses TRBV5-1 with TRBJ1-4, with 10 bases lining up with TRBD1. The V segment lost 0 bases and the J segment 8 bases; nucleotides outside the gene matches: 4. The CDR3 runs to 15 residues. Germline V gene sequence: CDR1 SGHRS, CDR2 YFSETQ. The CDR3, as DNA: TGCGCCAGCAGCTTGGGGACAGGGGGACGAGAAAAACTGTTTTTT. Its translation is CASSLGTGGREKLFF. Full variable domain (outside the CDR3, taken from reference TRBV5-1 and TRBJ1-4): KAGVTQTPRYLIKTRGQQVTLSCSPISGHRSVSWYQQTPGQGLQFLFEYFSETQRNKGNFPGRFSGRQFSNSRSEMNVSTLELGDSALYLCASSLGTGGREKLFFGSGTQLSVL.

Regarding this clone: At the DNA level, this CDR3 is encoded by other sequences in the same sample as well. The chain uses TRBV6-4 and TRBJ2-1; 8 bases are shared with TRBD2. Germline V gene lookup returns CDR1 MRHNA and CDR2 SNTAGT. The trim removed 0 bases at V and 7 bases at J, leaving 2 bases unmatched. CDR3 size: 14 residues. The CDR3 region is CASSDSSGGNEQFF. The CDR3 DNA sequence: TGTGCCAGCAGTGACTCCAGCGGGGGTAATGAGCAGTTCTTC.